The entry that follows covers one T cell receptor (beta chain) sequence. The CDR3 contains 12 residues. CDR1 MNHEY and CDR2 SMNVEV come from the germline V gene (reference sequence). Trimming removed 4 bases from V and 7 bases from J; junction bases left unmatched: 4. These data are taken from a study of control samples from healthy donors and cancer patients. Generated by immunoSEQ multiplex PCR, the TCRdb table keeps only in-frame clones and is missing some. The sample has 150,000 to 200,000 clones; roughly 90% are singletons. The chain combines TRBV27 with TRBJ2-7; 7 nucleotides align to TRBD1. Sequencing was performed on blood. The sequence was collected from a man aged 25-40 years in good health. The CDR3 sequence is CASSYPGQEQYF. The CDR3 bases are TGTGCCAGCAGTTATCCGGGACAGGAGCAGTACTTC.